What follows are 24 T cell receptor beta chains derived from one specimen sequenced in a study of blood T cell repertoires in COVID-19. TCRdb's table, derived via immunoSEQ multiplex PCR, lists solely in-frame clones and lacks some. Here the sample spans about 110,000 clones, 75% to 80% being singletons. Sequenced material: peripheral blood. These receptors were collected from a woman older than 75 with active or convalescent COVID-19.

This clone was detected only a few times. V is TRBV19 and J is TRBJ2-2; D perhaps matches TRBD2 (6 bases). The CDR3 runs 18 residues. CDR1 is LNHDA and CDR2 is SQIVND in the germline V gene (reference sequence). V lost 6 bases, J lost 1 base, and 21 bases lay in between. The CDR3 reads CASRTPESVGGNTGELFF. The DNA of the CDR3 is TGTGCCAGTAGGACCCCAGAGTCTGTGGGAGGGAACACCGGGGAGCTGTTTTTT.

The chain has TRBV30 and TRBJ2-6; no clear D gene. The germline V gene encodes CDR1 GTSNPN and CDR2 SVGIG (reference sequence). The V gene lost 8 bases and the J gene lost 0 bases, with 5 bases spanning the gap. The CDR3 runs to 12 residues. The CDR3 bases are TGTGCCCACTCCTCTGGGGCCAACGTCCTGACTTTC. The encoded protein is CAHSSGANVLTF.

The gene calls are TRBV4-1 and TRBJ2-1, with TRBD2 identical over 11 bases. This CDR3 has 15 amino acids. The V and J ends lost 4 bases and 4 bases, in that order; junction bases with no gene match: 3. Germline loops: CDR1 MGHRA, CDR2 YSYEKL. CDR3 coding DNA: TGCGCCAGCAGCCCTCCTAGCGGGAGGTACAATGAGCAGTTCTTC. The encoded protein is CASSPPSGRYNEQFF.

The CDR3 is CASSQDWGRYNEQFF. The DNA of the CDR3 is TGCGCCAGCAGCCAAGATTGGGGGAGGTACAATGAGCAGTTCTTC. The rearrangement links TRBV4-3 to TRBJ2-1; D perhaps matches TRBD2 (6 bases). In germline, CDR1 is LGHNA, CDR2 YSLEER. V lost 0 bases and J lost 4, with 10 bases in between. The CDR3 covers 15 residues.

The CDR3 bases are TGTGCCAGCAAGATGGGACAGGGGTTCCACGAGCAGTACTTC. It translates to CASKMGQGFHEQYF. This rearrangement joins TRBV27 to TRBJ2-7; 10 bases are shared with TRBD1. J was trimmed by 5 bases and V by 7 bases; bases with no gene match: 8. CDR1 is MNHEY, CDR2 SMNVEV, per germline (reference sequence). The CDR3 covers 14 residues.

This chain connects TRBV18 to TRBJ1-4; a weak D match, TRBD1 (5 bases). The CDR3 contains 13 residues. V lost 3 bases, J lost 7 bases, and 9 bases lay in between. Per the germline V gene, CDR1 is KGHSH and CDR2 is LQKENI. CDR3 sequence (DNA): TGTGCCAGCTCACCGGGGCCTTTTGAAAAACTGTTTTTT. This gives the protein CASSPGPFEKLFF. The full variable domain, rest sourced from reference TRBV18 and TRBJ1-4, is NAGVMQNPRHLVRRRGQEARLRCSPMKGHSHVYWYRQLPEEGLKFMVYLQKENIIDESGMPKERFSAEFPKEGPSILRIQQVVRGDSAAYFCASSPGPFEKLFFGSGTQLSVL.

This chain joins TRBV4-2 and TRBJ2-5; D possibly corresponds to TRBD2 (6 bases). Looked up from germline, CDR1 is LGHNA and CDR2 is YNFKEQ. This CDR3 comprises 14 residues. Trimming took off 4 bases at V and 5 bases at J, with 14 bases between the two ends. The CDR3 is CASSPGTGWETQYF. CDR3 DNA: TGTGCCAGCAGCCCCGGGACTGGCTGGGAGACCCAGTACTTC.

The chain employs TRBV9 and TRBJ1-5; 7 bases are shared with TRBD1. Germline V gives CDR1 SGDLS, CDR2 YYNGEE. V was pared by 3 bases and J by 9 bases, with 9 bases of the junction left unmatched. The CDR3 sequence is 14 residues long. CDR3 in amino acids: CASSADRAVGPQHF. In DNA form, the CDR3 reads TGTGCCAGCAGCGCCGACAGGGCGGTGGGGCCCCAGCATTTT.

The chain uses TRBV9 and TRBJ2-7; 11 bases agree with TRBD1. Germline V CDR1 and CDR2: SGDLS, YYNGEE. CDR3 length: 15 amino acids. Trimming took 3 bases from V and 3 from J; bases not matched to a gene: 5. DNA for the CDR3: TGTGCCAGCAGCGCCGGACAGGGGGCAATCTACGAGCAGTACTTC. Amino acid sequence: CASSAGQGAIYEQYF.

This clone was observed a few times. The chain couples TRBV4-3 to TRBJ1-2; D gene uncertain. Trimming removed 0 bases from V and 0 bases from J, with 11 bases in between. This CDR3 is 16 amino acids long. Germline V gene data show CDR1 as LGHNA and CDR2 as YSLEER. The CDR3 DNA is TGCGCCAGCAGCCAAGAGCCTTGGCCCTCTAACTATGGCTACACCTTC. This gives the protein CASSQEPWPSNYGYTF.

This clone showed up just a few times. The chain joins TRBV18 to TRBJ1-5; TRBD1 aligns across 7 bases. Germline V gene lookup returns CDR1 KGHSH and CDR2 LQKENI. V dropped 3 bases and J dropped 6; count of bases not matched to a gene: 5. This CDR3 spans 14 amino acids. The CDR3 spells CASSPGGGGQPQHF. The DNA for the CDR3 is TGTGCCAGCTCACCTGGAGGGGGCGGTCAGCCCCAGCATTTT.

The chain is built from TRBV5-4 and TRBJ2-3; 7 nucleotides line up with TRBD2. V shed 0 bases and J 3 bases; nucleotides not matched to a gene: 7. The CDR3 has 16 residues. Per the germline V gene, CDR1 is SGHNT and CDR2 is YYREEE (reference sequence). The CDR3 region has the DNA TGTGCCAGCAGCTTGGCCGAGCGGGGCGCTACAGATACGCAGTATTTT. It is translated as CASSLAERGATDTQYF.

The genes are TRBV20-1 and TRBJ1-1; D is ambiguous. The CDR3 covers 14 residues. Per germline, CDR1 DFQATT and CDR2 SNEGSKA (reference sequence). V dropped 3 bases and J dropped 4 bases, with 15 bases sitting between them. The CDR3 sequence: CSASRSIRGTEAFF. The CDR3 DNA is TGCAGTGCTAGTCGGTCCATCCGGGGCACTGAAGCTTTCTTT.

The rearrangement uses TRBV9 and TRBJ2-1; 13 positions match TRBD2. The CDR3 loop spans 16 amino acids. Trimming at V came to 4 bases and at J to 5 bases, leaving 6 bases not matched to a gene. Germline V lookup: CDR1 SGDLS, CDR2 YYNGEE. The CDR3 nucleotides are TGTGCCAGCAGCATCCTGACTAGCGGGAGGAACAATGAGCAGTTCTTC. This encodes CASSILTSGRNNEQFF. Full variable domain (missing parts from reference TRBV9 and TRBJ2-1): DSGVTQTPKHLITATGQRVTLRCSPRSGDLSVYWYQQSLDQGLQFLIQYYNGEERAKGNILERFSAQQFPDLHSELNLSSLELGDSALYFCASSILTSGRNNEQFFGPGTRLTVL.

J is TRBJ2-7 and V is TRBV27, with 9 bases lining up with TRBD1. The V gene end was trimmed by 4 bases and the J gene end by 5 bases; junction bases not matched to a gene: 9. The CDR3 has 15 amino acids. Germline-derived CDR1 and CDR2 are MNHEY and SMNVEV (reference sequence). Written as DNA, the CDR3 is TGTGCCAGCAGTTCACCGGGACAGGGTGTCCACGAGCAGTACTTC. Its translation is CASSSPGQGVHEQYF.

The chain carries TRBV4-3 and TRBJ2-1; unclear D gene. V was shortened by 10 bases and J by 0 bases, with 13 bases between the two germline ends. The germline CDR1 and CDR2 sequences are LGHNA and YSLEER. There are 14 residues in the CDR3. The CDR3 nucleotides are TGCGCCAATATCGCGAAGAGCTCCTACAATGAGCAGTTCTTC. It translates to CANIAKSSYNEQFF.

This chain joins TRBV2 and TRBJ2-5; 13 bases match TRBD2. This CDR3 region has 19 residues. Germline V gene data show CDR1 as SNHLY and CDR2 as FYNNEI. V dropped 5 bases and J dropped 3; count of bases not matched to a gene: 15. This CDR3 is CASSPTELAGGPFEETQYF. The DNA of the CDR3 is TGTGCCAGCAGTCCGACCGAACTAGCGGGAGGGCCTTTTGAAGAGACCCAGTACTTC.

The gene calls are TRBV5-1 and TRBJ1-1; no reliable D call. Germline CDR1 SGHRS, CDR2 YFSETQ. CDR3 length: 14 residues. Trimming took off 0 bases at V and 5 bases at J, with 11 bases between the two ends. CDR3 loop: CASSLAGGETEAFF. The CDR3 DNA reads TGCGCCAGCAGCTTGGCCGGTGGAGAAACTGAAGCTTTCTTT.

The V and J genes are TRBV20-1 and TRBJ2-2, with D perhaps TRBD2 (5 bases). V was clipped by 3 bases and J by 4 bases, with 15 bases between them. The CDR3 totals 15 residues. CDR1 DFQATT and CDR2 SNEGSKA come from the germline V gene (reference sequence). Here the CDR3 DNA reads TGCAGTGCTAGTGCTCCCGGGGTCAGCACCGGGGAGCTGTTTTTT. This sequence encodes CSASAPGVSTGELFF.

The J gene is TRBJ1-5, the V gene TRBV5-8; D gene unclear. V was trimmed by 0 bases and J by 0 bases, leaving 13 bases between them. The CDR3 loop spans 17 amino acids. The germline CDR1 and CDR2 sequences are SGHTS and YDEGEE. The CDR3 is CASSLVRRLDSNQPQHF. The CDR3, as DNA: TGTGCCAGCAGCTTGGTTCGCAGGTTGGATAGCAATCAGCCCCAGCATTTT.

The chain couples TRBV6-5 to TRBJ1-1, with D perhaps matching TRBD1 (5 bases). CDR3 size: 14 residues. V lost 3 bases and J lost 3, with 11 bases in between. From germline, CDR1 is MNHEY and CDR2 SVGAGI. The CDR3 protein is CASSYHRWDTEAFF. CDR3 in DNA: TGTGCCAGCAGTTATCACAGGTGGGACACTGAAGCTTTCTTT.

The chain combines TRBV5-8 with TRBJ1-2; 9 bases agree with TRBD1. From germline, CDR1 is SGHTS and CDR2 YDEGEE. V was clipped by 4 bases and J by 7 bases; unmatched bases: 20. The length of the CDR3 is 18 residues. CDR3 sequence reads: CASSHGTGTGTFPTGYTF. In nucleotides, the CDR3 is TGTGCCAGCAGCCACGGTACCGGGACAGGGACCTTTCCTACTGGCTACACCTTC.

The rearrangement uses TRBV14 and TRBJ1-2, with no clear D. CDR1 SGHDN and CDR2 FVKESK come from the germline V gene. The CDR3 has 14 residues. Between the trimmed V and J ends, which lost 0 bases and 8 bases, there was a span of 13 bases. CDR3 loop: CASSQEGLVRGYTF. The CDR3 DNA reads TGTGCCAGCAGCCAAGAGGGCCTGGTACGGGGCTACACCTTC.

J is TRBJ2-7 and V is TRBV28; TRBD2 might be the D (6 bases). This CDR3 is built from 14 residues. V was pared by 5 bases and J by 4 bases, with 15 bases between. CDR1 MDHEN and CDR2 SYDVKM come from the germline V gene. The CDR3 DNA is TGTGCCAGCAGTCCAGAATCGGGAGTATACGAGCAGTACTTC. It encodes CASSPESGVYEQYF. The full variable domain, its missing parts supplied by reference TRBV28 and TRBJ2-7, is DVKVTQSSRYLVKRTGEKVFLECVQDMDHENMFWYRQDPGLGLRLIYFSYDVKMKEKGDIPEGYSVSREKKERFSLILESASTNQTSMYLCASSPESGVYEQYFGPGTRLTVT.